Each of the 27 T cell receptor beta chains below was sequenced from the same sample in a study of T-cell reconstitution after alpha-beta-depleted transplantation in children. For TCRbeta, the library was prepared with unique molecular identifiers. Each CDR3 protein gets one entry after TCRdb re-called the PCR reads with MiXCR. The table records around 380,000 distinct CDR3 sequences, roughly a tenth of them present only once. The sequencing here drew on PBMCs from the stem cell graft donor, taken from the stem cell graft. These receptors originate from a human donor who donated a stem cell graft to a child with acute myeloid leukemia.

CDR3 region: CASSLEGLPHSPLHF. The CDR3 DNA reads as TGCGCCAGCAGCTTGGAGGGCCTTCCCCATTCACCCCTCCACTTT. The chain carries TRBV5-1 and TRBJ1-6; unclear D gene. V was cut by 0 bases and J by 8 bases, with 12 bases left in between. The length of the CDR3 is 15 residues. The germline CDR1 and CDR2 sequences are SGHRS and YFSETQ.

This clonotype occurred a few times. This chain uses TRBV15 with TRBJ2-7; 9 nucleotides match TRBD2. The CDR3 totals 20 residues. Germline-derived CDR1 and CDR2 are LNHNV and YYDKDF (reference sequence). V shed 1 base and J 3 bases; nucleotides not matched to a gene: 19. CDR3 in amino acids: CATSRAPQSSGSGLIYEQYF. The CDR3 DNA follows: TGTGCCACCAGCAGAGCCCCCCAGAGTAGCGGGAGTGGGCTAATCTACGAGCAGTACTTC.

The rearrangement joins TRBV20-1 to TRBJ2-3, with D unclear. The CDR3 has 15 amino acids. The V end was cut by 1 base, the J end by 5 bases, with 16 bases between. Germline-derived CDR1 and CDR2 are DFQATT and SNEGSKA (reference sequence). The CDR3 nucleotides read TGCAGTGCTAGAGTCTCTATCCGGGTGGGAGATACGCAGTATTTT. Translation gives CSARVSIRVGDTQYF.

With respect to this clonotype: This CDR3 is missing its conserved last phenylalanine or tryptophan, likely due to a read error. This chain joins TRBV5-6 and TRBJ1-4, with D hard to call. There are 13 residues in the CDR3. CDR1 and CDR2 (germline): SGHDT, YYEEEE. The ends were cut back, 0 bases at V and 8 bases at J, with 8 bases in the middle. The CDR3 sequence is CASSLAVDEKLFL. As DNA, the CDR3 is TGTGCCAGCAGCTTGGCGGTGGACGAAAAACTGTTTTTG.

The chain is built from TRBV5-1 and TRBJ2-5, with D tentatively TRBD1 or TRBD2 (5 bases each). The length of the CDR3 is 15 residues. The V end lost 0 bases, the J end lost 5 bases, and 14 bases lay between the germline ends. CDR1 SGHRS and CDR2 YFSETQ come from the germline V gene. CDR3 nucleotide sequence: TGCGCCAGCAGCTTGGCCGGGGCACAGGTTGAGACCCAGTACTTC. It specifies CASSLAGAQVETQYF.

This clonotype showed up just a few times. This chain joins TRBV12-3 or TRBV12-4 and TRBJ2-2; D is tentatively TRBD1 or TRBD2 (5 bases each). The CDR3 is made up of 13 amino acids. V was clipped by 10 bases and J by 1 base, with 10 bases between them. CDR3 sequence: CATGAGNTGELFF. In DNA, the CDR3 is TGTGCCACCGGGGCAGGGAACACCGGGGAGCTGTTTTTT.

This clonotype was counted between two and nine times. The chain links TRBV6-2 or TRBV6-3 to TRBJ2-7; no reliable D call. The V gene lost 7 bases and the J gene lost 4 bases, with 11 bases spanning the gap. CDR1 MNHEY and CDR2 SVGEGT come from the germline V gene. The CDR3 length is 12 residues. The CDR3 DNA reads TGTGCCAGCACCTTAGCCGGGTACGAGCAGTACTTC. The encoded protein is CASTLAGYEQYF.

The table lists this clonotype with a few counts. The CDR3 sequence is CASSYSVGTLGTDTQYF. The CDR3, as DNA: TGTGCCAGCAGTTACTCCGTCGGGACATTGGGAACAGATACGCAGTATTTT. The chain carries TRBV12-3 or TRBV12-4 and TRBJ2-3; D may be TRBD1 (6 bases). There are 17 residues in the CDR3. Trimming removed 4 bases at V and 3 bases at J, with 20 bases between.

The rearrangement links TRBV29-1 to TRBJ2-7; 9 nucleotides agree with TRBD1. The germline gives CDR1 SQVTM, CDR2 ANQGSEA. The V gene end was trimmed by 7 bases and the J gene end by 5 bases; junction bases not matched to a gene: 6. The CDR3 is 12 residues long. This chain's CDR3 is CSASDRGDEQYV. Written as DNA, the CDR3 is TGCAGCGCAAGCGACAGGGGGGACGAGCAGTACGTC.

This clonotype was picked up many times. The chain couples TRBV10-3 to TRBJ2-5, with TRBD2 matching 7 bases. Trimming removed 4 bases from V and 2 bases from J; junction bases left unmatched: 1. From germline, CDR1 is ENHRY and CDR2 SYGVKD. This CDR3 contains 13 residues. The CDR3 protein is CAISGGGQETQYF. The CDR3 bases are TGTGCCATCAGTGGGGGGGGTCAAGAGACCCAGTACTTC.

In its sample, this clonotype was seen many times. This chain links TRBV7-9 with TRBJ2-1; 14 nucleotides match TRBD2. Germline V gives CDR1 SEHNR, CDR2 FQNEAQ (reference sequence). The CDR3 consists of 16 residues. V dropped 5 bases and J dropped 10; count of bases not matched to a gene: 10. The chain's CDR3 is CASSRTGLAGVGEQFF. For the CDR3, the DNA is TGTGCCAGCAGCCGAACGGGACTAGCGGGAGTAGGAGAGCAGTTCTTC.

This clonotype was observed a handful of times. The chain links TRBV4-2 to TRBJ2-7, with 9 bases lining up with TRBD1. CDR1 and CDR2 from the germline V gene are LGHNA and YNFKEQ. The junction had 5 bases not matched to a gene; V was cut back by 2 bases and J by 6 bases. CDR3 length equals 14 residues. CDR3 amino acids: CASSQIQGAGEQYF. The CDR3 DNA reads as TGTGCCAGCAGCCAAATACAGGGGGCAGGCGAGCAGTACTTC.

This clonotype has just a few counts. The V gene is TRBV29-1, the J gene TRBJ2-4; D is possibly TRBD1 (6 bases). V was clipped by 2 bases and J by 1 base, with 9 bases between them. CDR1 SQVTM and CDR2 ANQGSEA come from the germline V gene. This CDR3 region has 14 residues. The CDR3 loop reads CSVETGFAKNIQYF. The CDR3 DNA reads as TGCAGCGTTGAAACAGGGTTTGCCAAAAACATTCAGTACTTC.

This clonotype was detected ten times or more. The chain carries TRBV5-1 and TRBJ1-2; D is undetermined. CDR1 and CDR2 (germline): SGHRS, YFSETQ. CDR3 length: 13 amino acids. Trimming cost V 0 bases and J 8 bases, with 11 bases left between them. CDR3 sequence reads: CASSLAAGRGYTF. Here the CDR3 DNA reads TGCGCCAGCAGCTTGGCGGCCGGCCGGGGCTACACCTTC.

This clonotype has a handful of counts. V and J are TRBV29-1 and TRBJ2-3, with D unclear. Germline loops: CDR1 SQVTM, CDR2 ANQGSEA. Deletions cut 7 bases from V and 5 bases from J, with 13 bases between. The CDR3 is made up of 12 amino acids. The chain's CDR3 is CSGQLAIDTQYF. In nucleotides, the CDR3 is TGCAGCGGTCAGTTAGCCATAGATACGCAGTATTTT.

This clonotype was seen a few times. This sequence joins TRBV20-1 and TRBJ2-4; 7 bases align to TRBD1. Germline CDR1 reads DFQATT; CDR2 reads SNEGSKA (reference sequence). Germline trimming cut 0 bases from V and 7 bases from J; bases unmatched to any gene: 9. The CDR3 extends over 15 amino acids. Written as DNA, the CDR3 is TGCAGTGCTAGAGATAACAGGGGTACCGGCAACATTCAGTACTTC. This translates into CSARDNRGTGNIQYF.

CDR3 nucleotide sequence: TGTGCCAGCAGCCACGACGGGAACTATGGCTACACCTTC. This sequence encodes CASSHDGNYGYTF. The chain links TRBV5-5 to TRBJ1-2; D remains ambiguous. Germline V gene lookup returns CDR1 SGHKS and CDR2 YYEKEE (reference sequence). The CDR3 covers 13 residues. Trimming took 4 bases from V and 2 from J, leaving 9 bases between them.

This clonotype was counted only a few times. The chain is built from TRBV7-9 and TRBJ1-5, with D perhaps TRBD1 (5 bases). The CDR3 has 15 amino acids. Trimming removed 1 base at V and 6 bases at J, with 13 bases between. Germline lookup yields CDR1 SEHNR and CDR2 FQNEAQ (reference sequence). DNA for the CDR3: TGTGCCAGCAGCTTAGGCGGGGCTAGGGGTCAGCCCCAGCATTTT. Its protein is CASSLGGARGQPQHF.

This chain links TRBV27 with TRBJ1-5, with D hard to call. There are 13 residues in the CDR3. Trimming pared 7 bases from V and 6 bases from J, leaving 13 bases between. The germline V gene encodes CDR1 MNHEY and CDR2 SMNVEV (reference sequence). The CDR3 DNA reads TGTGCCAGCACTAAGGGATGGGGTCAGCCCCAGCATTTT. Protein product: CASTKGWGQPQHF.

The chain employs TRBV5-1 and TRBJ1-2; D is unclear. Germline CDR1 and CDR2: SGHRS and YFSETQ. This CDR3 has 12 residues. V was trimmed by 0 bases and J by 8 bases, leaving 8 bases between them. The CDR3 DNA sequence: TGCGCCAGCAGCTTGGGAGTAGACGGCTACACCTTC. It specifies CASSLGVDGYTF.

This clonotype was seen at least ten times. The chain has TRBV5-1 and TRBJ2-3; TRBD1 agrees at 10 bases. The CDR3 contains 13 residues. The V gene's germline CDR1 is SGHRS and CDR2 YFSETQ. V was clipped by 7 bases and J by 6 bases; unmatched bases: 5. CDR3: CASQGTGADTQYF. For the CDR3, the DNA is TGCGCCAGCCAAGGGACAGGGGCGGATACGCAGTATTTT.

This clonotype was found a few times. The V and J genes are TRBV20-1 and TRBJ2-5; TRBD1 matches at 10 bases. The J segment lost 5 bases and the V segment lost 0 bases, leaving 12 bases of the junction unmatched. The germline V gene has CDR1 DFQATT and CDR2 SNEGSKA (reference sequence). The CDR3 length is 17 residues. CDR3 nucleotides: TGCAGTGCTAGAGAGTACCACCGGGACAGGGGAGAGGAGACCCAGTACTTC. Translated: CSAREYHRDRGEETQYF.

This clonotype was counted between two and nine times. The rearrangement joins TRBV7-2 to TRBJ1-6, with 7 bases fitting TRBD1. Germline V gene sequence: CDR1 SGHTA, CDR2 FQGNSA. J was trimmed by 4 bases and V by 6 bases; bases with no gene match: 12. The CDR3 spans 17 residues. CDR3 DNA sequence: TGTGCCAGCAGGCTACCGACAGGGACAGATTATAATTCACCCCTCCACTTT. Translation: CASRLPTGTDYNSPLHF.

This clonotype was seen repeatedly, ten times or more. The gene calls are TRBV5-6 and TRBJ1-1; the D is unclear. The V and J ends lost 4 bases and 3 bases respectively, with 4 bases between them. Germline V gene lookup returns CDR1 SGHDT and CDR2 YYEEEE. This CDR3 has 11 amino acids. CDR3 in amino acids: CASSRDTEAFF. CDR3 nucleotide sequence: TGTGCCAGCAGCCGGGACACTGAAGCTTTCTTT.

The chain couples TRBV9 to TRBJ2-7; D is uncertain. The CDR3 consists of 11 residues. Trimming pared 0 bases from V and 7 bases from J, leaving 5 bases between. Germline CDR1 and CDR2: SGDLS and YYNGEE. In DNA, the CDR3 is TGTGCCAGCAGCGTAGGCGTGGAGCAGTACTTC. Protein sequence: CASSVGVEQYF.

This clonotype has ten or more counts. The genes are TRBV7-9 and TRBJ2-7; TRBD2 aligns across 7 bases. The CDR3 spans 14 residues. The trim removed 3 bases at V and 4 bases at J, leaving 6 bases unmatched. Germline CDR1 is SEHNR and CDR2 is FQNEAQ (reference sequence). The CDR3 DNA follows: TGTGCCAGCAGCTTCGATGTTAGCGGGTACGAGCAGTACTTC. Its protein is CASSFDVSGYEQYF.

This clonotype was seen only a few times. J is TRBJ2-1 and V is TRBV20-1, with D perhaps being TRBD1 or TRBD2 (7 bases each). Germline assignment: CDR1 DFQATT and CDR2 SNEGSKA (reference sequence). V dropped 3 bases and J dropped 4 bases, with 19 bases sitting between them. The CDR3 is 16 residues long. DNA of the CDR3: TGCAGTGCTAGGAGCGGGGCGCAGGGGGTATACAATGAGCAGTTCTTC. Translation: CSARSGAQGVYNEQFF.